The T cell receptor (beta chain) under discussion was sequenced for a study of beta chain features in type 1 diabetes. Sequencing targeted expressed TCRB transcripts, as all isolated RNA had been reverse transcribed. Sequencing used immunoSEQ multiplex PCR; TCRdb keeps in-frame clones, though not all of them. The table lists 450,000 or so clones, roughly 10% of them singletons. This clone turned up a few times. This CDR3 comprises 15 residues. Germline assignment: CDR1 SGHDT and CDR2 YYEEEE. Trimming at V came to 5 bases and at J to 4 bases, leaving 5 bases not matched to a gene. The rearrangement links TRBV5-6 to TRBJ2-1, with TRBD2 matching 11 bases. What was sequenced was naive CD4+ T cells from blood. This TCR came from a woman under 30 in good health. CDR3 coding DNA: TGTGCCAGCAGGATGACTAGCGGGGATTACAATGAGCAGTTCTTC. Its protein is CASRMTSGDYNEQFF.